This T cell receptor beta chain was profiled in a study of blood T cell repertoires in COVID-19. The CDR3 is 14 residues long. Trimming took 4 bases from V and 3 from J; bases not matched to a gene: 3. CDR1 is LGHNA, CDR2 YNFKEQ, per germline. The protocol was immunoSEQ multiplex PCR, while the TCRdb copy is restricted to in-frame clones and leaves out a portion. The table records just under 30,000 clones, 80% of them present only once. The sample comprised peripheral blood. J is TRBJ2-7 and V is TRBV4-2; TRBD1 matches 10 bases. This TCR came from a woman in her 70s with acute or convalescent COVID-19. CDR3 nucleotide sequence: TGTGCCAGCAGCCCAGGACAGGGGGTCTACGAGCAGTACTTC. Its protein is CASSPGQGVYEQYF.